This T cell receptor beta chain derives from a study of blood T cell repertoires in COVID-19. Study at large: The samples span acute and convalescent COVID-19 from the United States, Italy and Spain.

The CDR3 totals 12 residues. Germline CDR1 is LGHDT and CDR2 is YNNKEL (reference sequence). Trimming shortened V by 0 bases and J by 12 bases, and 9 bases separated the two germline ends. Sequencing was performed with immunoSEQ multiplex PCR; in TCRdb, only in-frame clones are kept and a portion is missing. Of 250,000 to 300,000 clones in the sample, roughly four fifths were seen once. Individuals drawn from 20 to 30 US areas were roughly 18 to 100 years old. Which cohort a participant joined came from the clinical history participants gave. A case of COVID-19 had been met by exposed participants within 2 weeks before study entry.

Sequencing was done on a sample of PBMCs or T cells enriched from blood (not recorded which). The clonotype originates from a man in his forties or fifties who had been exposed to COVID-19. The chain combines TRBV3-1 (or the pseudogene TRBV3-2) with TRBJ2-1, with D possibly matching TRBD2 (5 bases). The CDR3 region is CASSQEAAGQFF. In nucleotides, the CDR3 is TGTGCCAGCAGCCAAGAAGCGGCGGGGCAGTTCTTC.